The sample holds many counts of the clone carrying this TCR beta chain. From the RT-PCR reads, TCRdb called clonotypes with MiXCR, one entry per CDR3 protein. The sample has fewer than 200,000 distinct CDR3 sequences; approximately 9.2% are singletons. CDR1 and CDR2 (germline): SGHRS, YFSETQ. V gave up 1 base and J gave up 6 bases, with 15 bases separating them. The CDR3 runs 15 residues. The entry originates in a study of response to subunit inactivated influenza vaccine. The sequence was obtained from a man aged 50 to 60 who received an inactivated influenza vaccine. The chain is built from TRBV5-1 and TRBJ2-3; tentative D call: TRBD2 (5 bases). This material consisted of non-naive T cells sorted from PBMCs, taken on the day of vaccination. The CDR3 is CASSLTSKWVDTQYF. The CDR3 DNA reads TGCGCCAGCAGCTTGACTAGTAAGTGGGTGGATACGCAGTATTTT.